Listed here are 31 T cell receptor beta chains from one sample, sequenced in a study of blood T cell repertoires in COVID-19. The repertoire was sequenced with immunoSEQ multiplex PCR; TCRdb's copy has only in-frame clones and lacks some. In the table there are 150,000 to 200,000 clones, 65% to 85% of which are singletons. The sample comprised peripheral blood. The origin of the receptors is a woman aged 25-40 years with acute or convalescent COVID-19.

The genes are TRBV9 and TRBJ2-7; possible D gene TRBD1, 6 bases. V lost 2 bases to trimming and J lost 7 bases, with 16 bases between them. Germline V gives CDR1 SGDLS, CDR2 YYNGEE. This CDR3 comprises 14 residues. CDR3 amino acids: CASSVTGSAAEQYF. CDR3 in DNA: TGTGCCAGCAGCGTTACAGGGTCCGCGGCGGAGCAGTACTTC.

This clone was detected only once. The genes are TRBV5-1 and TRBJ2-7; D remains ambiguous. The V gene's germline CDR1 is SGHRS and CDR2 YFSETQ. V lost 1 base to trimming and J lost 2 bases, with 13 bases between them. The CDR3 totals 15 residues. The CDR3 reads CASSLSLGTAYEQYF. Here the CDR3 DNA reads TGCGCCAGCAGCTTGAGTCTGGGCACTGCCTACGAGCAGTACTTC.

The gene calls are TRBV5-1 and TRBJ1-4, with 9 bases identical to TRBD1. The CDR3 consists of 15 residues. CDR1 SGHRS and CDR2 YFSETQ come from the germline V gene. V shed 1 base and J 8 bases; nucleotides not matched to a gene: 6. The CDR3 protein is CASSLWGDREEKLFF. The CDR3, as DNA: TGCGCCAGCAGCTTGTGGGGGGACAGGGAGGAAAAACTGTTTTTT.

The rearrangement links TRBV5-6 to TRBJ1-1; the match to TRBD1 covers 9 bases. The CDR3 sequence is 16 residues long. Germline V gene sequence: CDR1 SGHDT, CDR2 YYEEEE. With 0 bases clipped from V and 0 bases from J, the junction kept 3 bases outside the gene matches. CDR3 amino acids: CASSLGDRGMNTEAFF. Written as DNA, the CDR3 is TGTGCCAGCAGCTTGGGTGACAGGGGGATGAACACTGAAGCTTTCTTT. The whole variable domain, filled in from reference TRBV5-6 and TRBJ1-1, reads DAGVTQSPTHLIKTRGQQVTLRCSPKSGHDTVSWYQQALGQGPQFIFQYYEEEERQRGNFPDRFSGHQFPNYSSELNVNALLLGDSALYLCASSLGDRGMNTEAFFGQGTRLTVV.

The rearrangement links TRBV5-1 to TRBJ1-2; D is uncertain. Germline CDR1 SGHRS, CDR2 YFSETQ. The CDR3 covers 13 residues. Trimming shortened V by 1 base and J by 8 bases, and 12 bases separated the two germline ends. This chain's CDR3 is CASSLYSSKGYTF. The DNA for the CDR3 is TGCGCCAGCAGCTTGTACAGCTCTAAAGGCTACACCTTC.

This chain links TRBV12-5 with TRBJ1-2; tentative D call: TRBD1 (6 bases). The CDR3 is 12 amino acids. The V end was cut by 7 bases, the J end by 8 bases, with 14 bases between. Germline V gives CDR1 LGHNT, CDR2 FRNRAP. The CDR3 nucleotides are TGTGCTAGTGCTGAGGGGGTTGGAGGCTACACCTTC. This sequence encodes CASAEGVGGYTF.

The rearrangement links TRBV5-6 to TRBJ1-5, with 8 bases identical to TRBD1. Germline CDR1 and CDR2: SGHDT and YYEEEE. V was pared by 0 bases and J by 4 bases, with 6 bases of the junction left unmatched. CDR3 length equals 16 residues. The CDR3 DNA reads as TGTGCCAGCAGCTTGGGTAGGACAGGGATAAATCAGCCCCAGCATTTT. This gives the protein CASSLGRTGINQPQHF.

V gene TRBV30 combines with J gene TRBJ1-3; 7 bases agree with TRBD1. This CDR3 region has 14 residues. The V gene end was trimmed by 1 base and the J gene end by 3 bases; junction bases not matched to a gene: 3. The germline V gene encodes CDR1 GTSNPN and CDR2 SVGIG (reference sequence). The CDR3 sequence is CAWSGGQLGNTIYF. CDR3 nucleotides: TGTGCCTGGAGTGGGGGACAGCTTGGAAACACCATATATTTT.

The chain combines TRBV28 with TRBJ1-5; possibly TRBD1 for D (5 bases). Deletions cut 2 bases from V and 1 base from J, with 12 bases between. Germline V gene data show CDR1 as MDHEN and CDR2 as SYDVKM. The CDR3 is 16 residues long. The chain's CDR3 is CASSLPGLGSNQPQHF. CDR3 in DNA: TGTGCCAGCAGTTTACCAGGGCTGGGAAGCAATCAGCCCCAGCATTTT.

The chain uses TRBV28 and TRBJ1-1, with no clear D. CDR1 and CDR2 from the germline V gene are MDHEN and SYDVKM. This CDR3 spans 14 amino acids. V dropped 3 bases and J dropped 0 bases, with 8 bases sitting between them. The CDR3 protein is CASSLATMNTEAFF. DNA of the CDR3: TGTGCCAGCAGTTTGGCCACAATGAACACTGAAGCTTTCTTT. The variable domain in full, completed from reference TRBV28 and TRBJ1-1, reads DVKVTQSSRYLVKRTGEKVFLECVQDMDHENMFWYRQDPGLGLRLIYFSYDVKMKEKGDIPEGYSVSREKKERFSLILESASTNQTSMYLCASSLATMNTEAFFGQGTRLTVV.

This chain connects TRBV6-2 or TRBV6-3 to TRBJ2-7; maybe TRBD2 (7 bases). V was cut by 0 bases and J by 5 bases, with 14 bases left in between. The CDR3 runs 15 residues. The V gene's germline CDR1 is MNHEY and CDR2 SVGEGT. In nucleotides, the CDR3 is TGTGCCAGCAGTTACTCTTGGGGGGGGCTGGACGAGCAGTACTTC. Protein: CASSYSWGGLDEQYF.

This clone was counted only a few times. The chain is built from TRBV14 and TRBJ1-6; 9 nucleotides align to TRBD1. The CDR3 contains 16 residues. CDR1 is SGHDN, CDR2 FVKESK, per germline. After removal of 4 bases from V and 8 bases from J, the junction contained 9 bases not matched to a gene. The CDR3 sequence: CASSRGQGLRDSPLHF. The CDR3 DNA is TGTGCCAGCAGCCGAGGACAGGGGTTAAGGGATTCACCCCTCCACTTT.

The chain carries TRBV6-6 and TRBJ2-1, with a possible D match to TRBD1 (6 bases). The CDR3 totals 14 residues. Trimming pared 5 bases from V and 8 bases from J, leaving 16 bases between. CDR1 is MNHNY, CDR2 SVGAGI, per germline (reference sequence). In DNA, the CDR3 is TGTGCCAGCAGTACCAATTCACAGGGAGATGAGCAGTTCTTC. Amino acid sequence: CASSTNSQGDEQFF.

The chain combines TRBV4-3 with TRBJ2-7; D perhaps matches TRBD2 (5 bases). Germline V gene data show CDR1 as LGHNA and CDR2 as YSLEER. The length of the CDR3 is 15 residues. The V end was cut by 0 bases, the J end by 1 base, with 10 bases between. The CDR3 reads CASSQDPGGSYEQYF. The CDR3 coding sequence is TGCGCCAGCAGCCAAGATCCGGGCGGGTCCTACGAGCAGTACTTC.

The chain couples TRBV5-6 to TRBJ2-2; no reliable D call. Trimming shortened V by 1 base and J by 1 base, and 8 bases separated the two germline ends. The germline gives CDR1 SGHDT, CDR2 YYEEEE. CDR3 size: 15 residues. This CDR3 reads CASSLLLKNTGELFF. The CDR3 DNA reads TGTGCCAGCAGCTTGCTACTTAAGAACACCGGGGAGCTGTTTTTT. The variable domain in full, completed from reference TRBV5-6 and TRBJ2-2, reads DAGVTQSPTHLIKTRGQQVTLRCSPKSGHDTVSWYQQALGQGPQFIFQYYEEEERQRGNFPDRFSGHQFPNYSSELNVNALLLGDSALYLCASSLLLKNTGELFFGEGSRLTVL.

The genes are TRBV12-5 and TRBJ2-3; D is undetermined. With 1 base removed from V and 2 bases from J, the gap between germline ends came to 7 bases. CDR1 and CDR2 from the germline V gene are LGHNT and FRNRAP. CDR3 length: 14 residues. CDR3 sequence: CASGLDSTTDTQYF. The CDR3 DNA follows: TGTGCTAGTGGTTTGGACAGTACCACAGATACGCAGTATTTT.

CDR3 region: CASSGRSGGGNSPLHF. Written as DNA, the CDR3 is TGTGCCAGCAGCGGTCGATCGGGAGGGGGAAATTCACCCCTCCACTTT. The rearrangement links TRBV2 to TRBJ1-6; TRBD1 is a possible D gene (6 bases). There are 16 residues in the CDR3. Trimming removed 6 bases from V and 7 bases from J, with 19 bases in between. CDR1 is SNHLY, CDR2 FYNNEI, per germline.

V gene TRBV6-6 combines with J gene TRBJ2-3, with D maybe TRBD2 (6 bases). The CDR3 spans 21 residues. The V gene lost 5 bases and the J gene lost 0 bases, with 30 bases spanning the gap. Looked up from germline, CDR1 is MNHNY and CDR2 is SVGAGI (reference sequence). CDR3: CASSRHRSGGVMPTSTDTQYF. CDR3 DNA: TGTGCCAGCAGTCGACACCGGAGTGGCGGGGTCATGCCCACGAGCACAGATACGCAGTATTTT.

The chain combines TRBV5-1 with TRBJ2-7; 8 positions match TRBD2. Unmatched junction bases numbered 5, after V lost 4 bases and J lost 5 bases. The germline V gene encodes CDR1 SGHRS and CDR2 YFSETQ. This CDR3 region has 13 residues. In nucleotides, the CDR3 is TGCGCCAGCAGCGGACTAGCTGGCAACGAGCAGTACTTC. This gives the protein CASSGLAGNEQYF.

The chain employs TRBV28 and TRBJ1-1; D is possibly TRBD1 (6 bases). The CDR3 covers 12 residues. Germline values: CDR1 MDHEN, CDR2 SYDVKM. V lost 5 bases and J lost 7, with 11 bases in between. CDR3 residues: CASSHGQIEAFF. As DNA, the CDR3 is TGTGCCAGCAGTCATGGACAGATTGAAGCTTTCTTT.

The chain combines TRBV7-6 with TRBJ2-7; unclear D gene. The CDR3 spans 15 residues. V lost 1 base to trimming and J lost 2 bases, with 12 bases between them. Germline V CDR1 and CDR2: SGHVS, FNYEAQ. The CDR3 DNA reads TGTGCCAGCAGCTTAGAGCCCACGGGTACCTACGAGCAGTACTTC. It is translated as CASSLEPTGTYEQYF.

The chain uses TRBV6-1 and TRBJ1-4, with TRBD1 as a possible D gene (6 bases). The CDR3 runs 15 residues. The germline V and J ends were trimmed by 2 bases and 7 bases, with 14 bases remaining between them. The germline CDR1 and CDR2 sequences are MNHNS and SASEGT. The CDR3 loop reads CASSERGGASEKLFF. The DNA of the CDR3 is TGTGCCAGCAGTGAAAGAGGGGGTGCCTCTGAAAAACTGTTTTTT.

The chain employs TRBV28 and TRBJ1-5; the match to TRBD1 covers 11 bases. The length of the CDR3 is 17 residues. The J segment lost 2 bases and the V segment lost 3 bases, leaving 6 bases of the junction unmatched. Germline-derived CDR1 and CDR2 are MDHEN and SYDVKM. This CDR3 reads CASSFTPGQGGNQPQHF. CDR3 coding DNA: TGTGCCAGCAGTTTTACCCCGGGACAGGGGGGCAATCAGCCCCAGCATTTT. The full variable domain, its missing parts supplied by reference TRBV28 and TRBJ1-5, is DVKVTQSSRYLVKRTGEKVFLECVQDMDHENMFWYRQDPGLGLRLIYFSYDVKMKEKGDIPEGYSVSREKKERFSLILESASTNQTSMYLCASSFTPGQGGNQPQHFGDGTRLSIL.

The rearrangement links TRBV5-4 to TRBJ2-2; TRBD2 matches 9 bases. This CDR3 spans 17 amino acids. V lost 3 bases to trimming and J lost 1 base; unmatched junction nucleotides: 7. CDR1 is SGHNT and CDR2 is YYREEE in the germline V gene (reference sequence). The CDR3 sequence: CASSSPGLAKNTGELFF. The CDR3 nucleotides are TGTGCCAGCAGCTCGCCGGGACTAGCTAAGAACACCGGGGAGCTGTTTTTT.

This rearrangement joins TRBV29-1 to TRBJ1-1; TRBD1 aligns across 10 bases. From germline, CDR1 is SQVTM and CDR2 ANQGSEA. The trim removed 7 bases at V and 8 bases at J, leaving 10 bases unmatched. There are 13 residues in the CDR3. CDR3 sequence (DNA): TGCAGCGCCTCAACCGGGACAGGGGAAGAAGCTTTCTTT. Translated: CSASTGTGEEAFF.

The rearrangement uses TRBV7-2 and TRBJ1-1; D is perhaps TRBD1 (6 bases). Germline assignment: CDR1 SGHTA and CDR2 FQGNSA. V lost 5 bases to trimming and J lost 2 bases, with 15 bases between them. This CDR3 region has 15 residues. CDR3 loop: CASSMHRAPNTEAFF. CDR3 sequence (DNA): TGTGCCAGCAGCATGCACAGGGCACCTAACACTGAAGCTTTCTTT.

This chain links TRBV28 with TRBJ1-5; D is unclear. The germline CDR1 and CDR2 sequences are MDHEN and SYDVKM. Trimming stripped 5 bases from V and 9 bases from J, with 14 bases between. There are 13 residues in the CDR3. CDR3 sequence reads: CASSPDTTWPQHF. DNA of the CDR3: TGTGCCAGCAGTCCCGACACGACCTGGCCCCAGCATTTT.

V gene TRBV2 combines with J gene TRBJ2-1; 12 nucleotides line up with TRBD2. Germline trimming cut 6 bases from V and 6 bases from J; bases unmatched to any gene: 9. The CDR3 loop spans 16 amino acids. From germline, CDR1 is SNHLY and CDR2 FYNNEI. CDR3 bases: TGTGCCAGCAGGCCACCGGGACTAGCGGGTTCCAATGAGCAGTTCTTC. Protein: CASRPPGLAGSNEQFF.

The V call is TRBV7-8, the J call TRBJ2-3; 7 nucleotides match TRBD1. This CDR3 region has 16 residues. Germline V gene data show CDR1 as SGHVS and CDR2 as FQNEAQ. V trimming: 6 bases; J trimming: 0 bases; junction bases outside the gene matches: 9. The DNA of the CDR3 is TGTGCCAGCAGTATGAGGGGGCGACTGAGCACAGATACGCAGTATTTT. Protein sequence: CASSMRGRLSTDTQYF.

The V gene is TRBV2, the J gene TRBJ2-5; 11 bases are shared with TRBD2. With 7 bases clipped from V and 4 bases from J, the junction kept 8 bases outside the gene matches. The CDR3 length is 15 residues. The germline gives CDR1 SNHLY, CDR2 FYNNEI. In nucleotides, the CDR3 is TGTGCCAGCACGCTCCTAGCGGGAGGACTAGAGACCCAGTACTTC. Amino acids: CASTLLAGGLETQYF.

As regards this clone: Other DNA sequences in this sample translate to the same CDR3. The J gene is TRBJ1-1, the V gene TRBV3-1 (or the pseudogene TRBV3-2), with D tentatively TRBD1 (5 bases). This CDR3 contains 14 residues. CDR1 LGHDT and CDR2 YNNKEL come from the germline V gene (reference sequence). Between the trimmed V and J ends, which lost 1 base and 1 base, there was a span of 7 bases. The CDR3 spells CASSQVQGNTEAFF. The CDR3 DNA reads TGTGCCAGCAGCCAAGTGCAGGGGAACACTGAAGCTTTCTTT.